This is a list of T cell receptor beta chains from one sample in a study of OX40 agonist ivuxolimab in advanced cancers. The table came from immunoSEQ multiplex PCR; TCRdb's copy has only in-frame clones and leaves some out. The table lists approximately 40,000 clones, about 80% of them singletons. This specimen consisted of CD4+ or CD8+ T cells sorted from blood, obtained in a trial of the OX40 agonist ivuxolimab. The receptor source for this set is an adult with an advanced solid tumor such as melanoma, head and neck, liver or kidney cancer. Each CDR3 is given with its conserved first and last residue. Fields, in order: clone size, V gene, CDR3 length, D gene, J gene, CDR3 DNA, CDR3 protein. A D gene is named only where the DNA matches it firmly. The size entry is marked missing in some rows and otherwise reads once, few, many or a size class.

>NA|TRBV7-9|16|TRBD2|TRBJ2-2
TGTGCCAGCAGCTCCACCCAAGCAGGGAGGGCCGGGGAGCTGTTTTTT
CASSSTQAGRAGELFF
>once|TRBV5-4|18|TRBD2|TRBJ2-5
TGTGCCAGCAGCTTGGGGCCGGGACTAGCGGGAGAGGAAGAGACCCAGTACTTC
CASSLGPGLAGEEETQYF
>once|TRBV9|14|NA|TRBJ2-1
TGTGCCAGCAGCGTGACAGGGAGGGTCGATGAGCAGTTCTTC
CASSVTGRVDEQFF
>NA|TRBV4-1|14|TRBD1|TRBJ1-5
TGCGCCAGCAGCCCCCTGACAGGGATTCAGCCCCAGCATTTT
CASSPLTGIQPQHF
>NA|TRBV6-6|14|NA|TRBJ2-7
TGTGCCAGCAGAGAACAGAGTTCCTTCTACGAGCAGTACTTC
CASREQSSFYEQYF
>NA|TRBV27|15|TRBD2|TRBJ2-5
TGTGCCAGCAGTTTAGGACTAGCGGGGGTGGAGACCCAGTACTTC
CASSLGLAGVETQYF
>NA|TRBV4-1|12|NA|TRBJ2-1
TGCGCCAGCAGCCAAGGAGAGAATGAGCAGTTCTTC
CASSQGENEQFF
>NA|TRBV28|13|NA|TRBJ1-2
TGTGCCAGCAGTTATCTACAGGACTATGGCTACACCTTC
CASSYLQDYGYTF
>few|TRBV2|14|TRBD1|TRBJ1-1
TGTGCCAGCAGGCAGGACAGGGGGGTCACTGAAGCTTTCTTT
CASRQDRGVTEAFF
>NA|TRBV6-6|12|NA|TRBJ2-6
TGTGCCAGCAGCTCTGGGGCCAACGTCCTGACTTTC
CASSSGANVLTF
>NA|TRBV28|12|TRBD1|TRBJ1-2
TGTGCCAGCAGATATCCCCAGGGGGCAAACACCTTC
CASRYPQGANTF
>NA|TRBV4-2|15|TRBD1|TRBJ2-3
TGTGCCAGCAGCCAAGAGTCTCAGGGGGTTGATACGCAGTATTTT
CASSQESQGVDTQYF
>NA|TRBV18|16|TRBD2|TRBJ2-1
TGTGCCAGCTCACCCGGGACTAGCGGAGACGACAATGAGCAGTTCTTC
CASSPGTSGDDNEQFF
>NA|TRBV4-1|17|TRBD1|TRBJ1-3
TGCGCCAGCAGCCAAGACCCAGGGGGGATCTCTGGAAACACCATATATTTT
CASSQDPGGISGNTIYF
>NA|TRBV5-6|14|TRBD2|TRBJ2-1
TGTGCCAGCAGCAAGACTAGCGGATACAATGAGCAGTTCTTC
CASSKTSGYNEQFF
>few|TRBV27|16|TRBD1|TRBJ1-5
TGTGCCAGCAGCAACCGGGACAGGGGAGGCAATCAGCCCCAGCATTTT
CASSNRDRGGNQPQHF
>medium-sized|TRBV27|17|TRBD2|TRBJ2-7
TGTGCCAGCAGTTCACAGGGGTTTAGCGGGGGGCGCTACGAGCAGTACTTC
CASSSQGFSGGRYEQYF
>few|TRBV4-2|15|TRBD1|TRBJ1-6
TGTGCCAGCAGCGTGGCTACAGGGGTCGATTCACCCCTCCACTTT
CASSVATGVDSPLHF
>once|TRBV5-4|15|NA|TRBJ2-3
TGTGCCAGCAGCTTAGAGGGGGGCTACACAGATACGCAGTATTTT
CASSLEGGYTDTQYF
>NA|TRBV7-3|15|NA|TRBJ2-1
TGTGCCAGCAGCTCTACGCCCACTCTATACAATGAGCAGTTCTTC
CASSSTPTLYNEQFF
>NA|TRBV6-5|12|NA|TRBJ2-7
TGTGCCAGCAGGAAGGGGGTACCCGAGCAGTACTTC
CASRKGVPEQYF
>NA|TRBV9|13|NA|TRBJ2-7
TGTGCCAGCAGCGTTGCACCTTCCTACGAGCAGTACTTC
CASSVAPSYEQYF
>NA|TRBV5-4|15|NA|TRBJ1-1
TGTGCCACCCACCTAGGGACCGGAACAGGCACTGAAGCTTTCTTT
CATHLGTGTGTEAFF
>few|TRBV13|17|TRBD1|TRBJ2-4
TGTGCCAGCAGCTTAGTTCGAACAGGGGGCTTTGAAAACATTCAGTACTTC
CASSLVRTGGFENIQYF
>few|TRBV9|14|TRBD2|TRBJ2-1
TGTGCCAGCAGCGACGCGGGAGAGTTTGATGAGCAGTTCTTC
CASSDAGEFDEQFF
>NA|TRBV6-5|15|NA|TRBJ2-3
TGTGCCAGCAGCCCGGACAGTTCATTGGAAGGGACGCAGTATTTT
CASSPDSSLEGTQYF
>NA|TRBV27|14|NA|TRBJ2-3
TGTGCCAGCAGTTTGGACTTTGGGGCAGATACGCAGTATTTT
CASSLDFGADTQYF
>NA|TRBV2|15|NA|TRBJ2-7
TGTGCCAGCAGCCTCACACCAAACCCTTCCTACGAGCAGTACTTC
CASSLTPNPSYEQYF
>NA|TRBV27|13|NA|TRBJ1-2
TGTGCCAGCAGCCCCGGTTTGAGATATGGCTACACCTTC
CASSPGLRYGYTF
>few|TRBV9|16|TRBD2|TRBJ2-3
TGTGCCAGCAGCGATGGTAGCGGGTACGACACAGATACGCAGTATTTT
CASSDGSGYDTDTQYF
>NA|TRBV28|18|TRBD1|TRBJ1-6
TGTGCCAGCAGTTTCCTCCGGACAGGGAGTTCCTATAATTCACCCCTCCACTTT
CASSFLRTGSSYNSPLHF
>NA|TRBV5-4|16|TRBD2|TRBJ2-1
TGTGCCAGCAGCTTGGACACCTCCGGGACTAGCAATGAGCAGTTCTTC
CASSLDTSGTSNEQFF
>few|TRBV28|13|NA|TRBJ1-5
TGTGCCAGCAGTTTAACCCAAAATCAGCCCCAGCATTTT
CASSLTQNQPQHF
>NA|TRBV30|12|NA|TRBJ2-1
TGTGCCTGGAGTGTAGGGGACAATGAGCAGTTCTTC
CAWSVGDNEQFF
>NA|TRBV7-9|15|TRBD1|TRBJ2-7
TGTGCCAGCAGCCATACAGGGGGCGCTTCCTACGAGCAGTACTTC
CASSHTGGASYEQYF
>NA|TRBV7-9|16|TRBD1|TRBJ2-6
TGTGCCAGCAGCCCGACAGGGGGCGCTGGGGCCAACGTCCTGACTTTC
CASSPTGGAGANVLTF
>NA|TRBV30|13|NA|TRBJ2-7
TGTGCCTGGAGTGTTGGTCGGCCCTACGAGCAGTACTTC
CAWSVGRPYEQYF
>NA|TRBV28|17|TRBD2|TRBJ2-2
TGTGCCAGCAGTTTTATTAGCGGGAAGTTGGACACCGGGGAGCTGTTTTTT
CASSFISGKLDTGELFF
>medium-sized|TRBV30|13|NA|TRBJ2-2
TGTGCCTGGAGTGCCCTGAGTTTCGGGGAGCTGTTTTTT
CAWSALSFGELFF
>NA|TRBV9|14|NA|TRBJ1-5
TGTGCCAGCAGCAGGGCCAAAAGCGATCAGCCCCAGCATTTT
CASSRAKSDQPQHF
>few|TRBV5-4|15|TRBD2|TRBJ2-7
TGTGCCAGCAGCCCGGTCGCGGGAGTGAGGGAAGAGCAGTACTTC
CASSPVAGVREEQYF
>NA|TRBV6-5|13|NA|TRBJ1-1
TGTGCCAGCAGTTACTCGAAGGAGCTCGAAGCTTTCTTT
CASSYSKELEAFF
>NA|TRBV4-1|14|TRBD2|TRBJ2-2
TGCGCCAGCAGCCAAGGGCGGGAGATCGGGGAGCTGTTTTTT
CASSQGREIGELFF
>NA|TRBV5-6|13|NA|TRBJ1-1
TGTGCCAGCTCAATAGGGGGGAACACTGAAGCTTTCTTT
CASSIGGNTEAFF
>NA|TRBV27|14|NA|TRBJ1-1
TGTGCCAGCAGTTTAGGGGGTGGGAACACTGAAGCTTTCTTT
CASSLGGGNTEAFF
>few|TRBV2|17|TRBD2|TRBJ2-1
TGTGCCAGCAGTGATTTACCGGGACTACCGGGCTACAATGAGCAGTTCTTC
CASSDLPGLPGYNEQFF
>many|TRBV29-1|13|NA|TRBJ1-2
TGCAGCGTTGAACCAACAGGAAACTATGGCTACACCTTC
CSVEPTGNYGYTF
>NA|TRBV2|14|TRBD1|TRBJ2-2
TGTGCCAGCTGGACAGGGGGGAGCACCGGGGAGCTGTTTTTT
CASWTGGSTGELFF
>NA|TRBV18|17|TRBD1|TRBJ2-1
TGTGCCAGCTCACCATCCGGACGACAGGGTTACAACAATGAGCAGTTCTTC
CASSPSGRQGYNNEQFF
>NA|TRBV28|17|TRBD2|TRBJ2-1
TGTGCCAGCAGTTCGCGGACTAGCGGGAGCCTATCCAATGAGCAGTTCTTC
CASSSRTSGSLSNEQFF
>NA|TRBV13|13|NA|TRBJ1-2
TGTGCCAGCAGCTTGTCACCAGGGACGGGCTACACCTTC
CASSLSPGTGYTF
>once|TRBV10-1|16|TRBD2|TRBJ2-3
TGCGCCAGCAGTGACAGAGCGGGAAGTAGCACAGATACGCAGTATTTT
CASSDRAGSSTDTQYF
>NA|TRBV28|15|NA|TRBJ2-1
TGTGCCAGCAGCACCCTGGCGAACTCCTACAATGAGCAGTTCTTC
CASSTLANSYNEQFF
>NA|TRBV6-5|12|TRBD1|TRBJ1-1
TGTGCCAGCAGTCTAACAGGGGCTGAAGCTTTCTTT
CASSLTGAEAFF
>NA|TRBV27|14|NA|TRBJ1-5
TGTGCCAGCAGTTTAACTCTAACCCATCAGCCCCAGCATTTT
CASSLTLTHQPQHF
>NA|TRBV4-2|14|NA|TRBJ1-1
TGTGCCAGCAGCCCCGGAGCAGGACCCACTGAAGCTTTCTTT
CASSPGAGPTEAFF
>NA|TRBV7-8|13|NA|TRBJ2-3
TGTGCCAGCGACTCCGGGACTTCAGATACGCAGTATTTT
CASDSGTSDTQYF
>NA|TRBV27|11|NA|TRBJ1-1
TGTGCCAGCAGTTTGGGCACTGAAGCTTTCTTT
CASSLGTEAFF
>NA|TRBV7-9|12|NA|TRBJ2-1
TGTGCCAGCAGCTTAGTGGGTACTGAGCAGTTCTTC
CASSLVGTEQFF